These 20 T cell receptor beta chains were all obtained from the same sample, sequenced in a study of blood T cells in healthy people across ages. Using a J-beta primer mix together with a sample-barcoded 5' primer, a second PCR was run for 7 to 11 cycles. TCRdb reanalysed the 5' RACE reads using MiXCR and keeps one entry per CDR3 protein. The sample yields approximately 780,000 distinct CDR3 sequences, around a quarter seen once. This sample was also put to use in a study of T cells of mothers and their children.

The sample consisted of blood. The source of these receptors is a boy between 10 and 17 years old in good health.

The gene calls are TRBV5-1 and TRBJ2-5; the D is unclear. Trimming cost V 4 bases and J 2 bases, with 9 bases left between them. The germline V gene has CDR1 SGHRS and CDR2 YFSETQ. The CDR3 covers 13 residues. CDR3 sequence reads: CASSVDWQETQYF. CDR3 nucleotides: TGCGCCAGCAGCGTAGACTGGCAAGAGACCCAGTACTTC.

The rearrangement joins TRBV5-1 to TRBJ2-5; 8 bases fit TRBD1. The CDR3 covers 13 residues. After removal of 4 bases from V and 3 bases from J, the junction contained 2 bases not matched to a gene. The germline V gene encodes CDR1 SGHRS and CDR2 YFSETQ. The CDR3 nucleotides read TGCGCCAGCAGCGTGACAGGGGAAGAGACCCAGTACTTC. Protein: CASSVTGEETQYF.

The chain couples TRBV27 to TRBJ2-1; possible D gene TRBD1, 5 bases. The end of the DNA is better explained by TRBJ2-5, so the J call may be wrong. There are 14 residues in the CDR3. Looked up from germline, CDR1 is MNHEY and CDR2 is SMNVEV (reference sequence). CDR3 region: CASSYGAQYETQYF. DNA for the CDR3: TGTGCCAGCAGTTATGGGGCGCAGTACGAGACCCAGTACTTC.

This clonotype was observed a handful of times. This chain uses TRBV18 with TRBJ1-4; D gene uncertain. This CDR3 is built from 13 residues. Germline V gives CDR1 KGHSH, CDR2 LQKENI. Trimming left V 2 bases short and J 6 bases short, with 7 bases between. The CDR3 spells CASSPGSDEKLFF. In DNA form, the CDR3 reads TGTGCCAGCTCACCAGGGTCTGATGAAAAACTGTTTTTT.

The J gene is TRBJ1-1, the V gene TRBV30; no firm D call. The CDR3 extends over 12 amino acids. CDR1 is GTSNPN, CDR2 SVGIG, per germline (reference sequence). V shed 8 bases and J shed 6 bases, with 16 bases lying between them. The DNA for the CDR3 is TGTGCCGGATTGACCGGTACAGCTGAAGCTTTCTTT. Residues: CAGLTGTAEAFF.

This clonotype was observed a few times. This chain connects TRBV29-1 to TRBJ2-1, with 8 bases identical to TRBD2. Germline V lookup: CDR1 SQVTM, CDR2 ANQGSEA. The V segment lost 3 bases and the J segment 5 bases; nucleotides outside the gene matches: 0. The CDR3 totals 12 residues. The CDR3 bases are TGCAGCGTTGAGCGGGGGGACAATGAGCAGTTCTTC. It translates to CSVERGDNEQFF.

In its sample, this clonotype was seen a few times. The V call is TRBV21-1, the J call TRBJ2-5; no check of the table's D call, TRBD1, against the DNA was made. TRBV21-1 is recorded as a pseudogene. CDR3 length: 13 amino acids. The CDR3 DNA reads as TGTGCCAGCAGCAGCCGGGAGCAAGAGACCCAGTACTTC. This translates into CASSSREQETQYF.

This clonotype was found once. The conserved closing phenylalanine or tryptophan is absent in this CDR3, likely reflecting a read error. The DNA is left out, because the CDR3 cannot be placed on it with certainty; the CDR3 is given as TCRdb lists it. This rearrangement joins TRBV12-3 or TRBV12-4 to TRBJ2-3. The CDR3 length is 14 residues, termini included. This CDR3 is CASSQRARTDTEYS.

Only a few counts were recorded for this clonotype. CDR3 protein: CASSFLTETHNEQFF. The CDR3 region has the DNA TGTGCCAGCAGCTTTCTAACCGAGACCCACAATGAGCAGTTCTTC. This chain joins TRBV7-9 and TRBJ2-1; D unclear. From germline, CDR1 is SEHNR and CDR2 FQNEAQ (reference sequence). Deletions cut 3 bases from V and 5 bases from J, with 14 bases between. The CDR3 contains 15 residues.

The genes are TRBV12-3 or TRBV12-4 and TRBJ1-1; D perhaps matches TRBD1 (5 bases). CDR3 length: 13 amino acids. Between the trimmed V and J ends, which lost 3 bases and 4 bases, there was a span of 9 bases. Here the CDR3 reads CASSFERGTEAFF. The CDR3 nucleotides read TGTGCCAGCAGTTTTGAAAGGGGCACTGAAGCTTTCTTT.

This clonotype was found a few times. The V call is TRBV18, the J call TRBJ1-6, with 8 positions matching TRBD1. The germline gives CDR1 KGHSH, CDR2 LQKENI. CDR3 length: 15 residues. V trimming: 6 bases; J trimming: 10 bases; junction bases outside the gene matches: 11. Here the CDR3 DNA reads TGTGCCAGCTCTCCCGAGACAGGGGACGGCTCACCCCTCCACTTT. Its translation: CASSPETGDGSPLHF.

V usage is TRBV6-5 and J usage is TRBJ1-2; the D is unclear. The germline V and J ends were trimmed by 0 bases and 5 bases, with 13 bases remaining between them. The CDR3 consists of 15 residues. From germline, CDR1 is MNHEY and CDR2 SVGAGI. The CDR3 loop reads CASSYSSAGDYGYTF. The CDR3 DNA reads as TGTGCCAGCAGTTACTCTTCAGCGGGAGATTATGGCTACACCTTC.

This clonotype was seen a handful of times. The V and J genes are TRBV12-3 or TRBV12-4 and TRBJ2-5; 8 bases match TRBD2. The CDR3 sequence is 14 residues long. V gave up 8 bases and J gave up 1 base; unmatched junction bases: 6. The CDR3 DNA follows: TGTGCCAGCGGAGCCGGGGGGGCCCAAGAGACCCAGTACTTC. Its protein is CASGAGGAQETQYF.

CDR3 in amino acids: CASSLGATGGGTDYNEQFF. DNA for the CDR3: TGTGCCAGCAGCCTGGGGGCGACAGGGGGCGGGACCGACTACAATGAGCAGTTCTTC. The V call is TRBV28, the J call TRBJ2-1; the match to TRBD1 covers 10 bases. The CDR3 runs 19 residues. J gave up 3 bases and V 6 bases, and 17 bases lay outside the gene matches. Looked up from germline, CDR1 is MDHEN and CDR2 is SYDVKM.

This clonotype was seen once. An end of the junction does not agree with germline; a read error may underlie this. The chain links TRBV6-6 to TRBJ1-5; D not certain. The CDR3 sequence is 14 residues long. The germline V gene has CDR1 MNHNY and CDR2 SVGAGI (reference sequence). DNA of the CDR3: TGTGCCAGCAGTCAGCCGGGTCCTGATAAGCCTCAGCATTTT. It codes for CASSQPGPDKPQHF.

In its sample, this clonotype was seen a few times. V usage is TRBV12-3 or TRBV12-4 and J usage is TRBJ2-2; 11 bases are a match to TRBD2. Unmatched junction bases numbered 5, after V lost 2 bases and J lost 3 bases. The CDR3 extends over 17 amino acids. CDR3 nucleotides: TGTGCCAGCAGTTTAACTAGCGGGGGCCTCGACACCGGGGAGCTGTTTTTT. Protein sequence: CASSLTSGGLDTGELFF.

The gene calls are TRBV20-1 and TRBJ2-5, with D possibly being TRBD2 (6 bases). V was trimmed by 0 bases and J by 7 bases, leaving 12 bases between them. The germline V gene encodes CDR1 DFQATT and CDR2 SNEGSKA (reference sequence). This CDR3 spans 13 amino acids. In DNA form, the CDR3 reads TGCAGTGCTAGAGATCGCCAGGGAGGGACCCAGTACTTC. It encodes CSARDRQGGTQYF.

The sample holds a few counts of this clonotype. The rearrangement links TRBV7-9 to TRBJ2-1; 7 positions match TRBD1. This CDR3 region has 14 residues. Germline CDR1 and CDR2: SEHNR and FQNEAQ (reference sequence). J lost 4 bases, V lost 5 bases, and 5 bases had no gene match. The CDR3 here is CASSPDRKYNEQFF. CDR3 DNA sequence: TGTGCCAGCAGCCCGGACAGGAAGTACAATGAGCAGTTCTTC.

This clonotype was observed a few times. The chain recombines TRBV5-1 with TRBJ2-2; 9 bases align to TRBD1. CDR1 and CDR2 from the germline V gene are SGHRS and YFSETQ. V was clipped by 4 bases and J by 7 bases; unmatched bases: 5. The CDR3 is 14 residues long. The chain's CDR3 is CASSPDRGSGELFF. For the CDR3, the DNA is TGCGCCAGCAGCCCGGACAGGGGCAGCGGGGAGCTGTTTTTT.

The chain links TRBV7-2 to TRBJ2-5; a possible D gene is TRBD2 (6 bases). The DNA end is more similar to TRBJ2-1, so the J call may be wrong. Germline V gives CDR1 SGHTA, CDR2 FQGNSA. There are 17 residues in the CDR3. This CDR3 is CASSLAGTGDVGRGQFF. DNA for the CDR3: TGTGCCAGCAGCTTGGCCGGGACTGGTGATGTCGGGAGAGGGCAGTTCTTC.